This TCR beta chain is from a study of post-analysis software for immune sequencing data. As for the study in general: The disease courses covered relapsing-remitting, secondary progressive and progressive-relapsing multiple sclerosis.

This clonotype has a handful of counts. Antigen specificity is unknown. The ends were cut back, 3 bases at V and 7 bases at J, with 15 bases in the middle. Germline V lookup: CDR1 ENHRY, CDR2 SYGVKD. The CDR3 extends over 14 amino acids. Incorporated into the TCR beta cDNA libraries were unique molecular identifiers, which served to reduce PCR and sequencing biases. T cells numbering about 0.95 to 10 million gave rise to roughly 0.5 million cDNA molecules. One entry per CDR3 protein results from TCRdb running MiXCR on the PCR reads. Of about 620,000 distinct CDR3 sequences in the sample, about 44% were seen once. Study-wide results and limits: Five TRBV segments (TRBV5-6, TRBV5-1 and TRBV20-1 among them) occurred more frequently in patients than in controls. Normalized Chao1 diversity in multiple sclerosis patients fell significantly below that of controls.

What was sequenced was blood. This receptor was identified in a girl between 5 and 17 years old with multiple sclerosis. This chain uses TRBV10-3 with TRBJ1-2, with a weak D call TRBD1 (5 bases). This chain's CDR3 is CAISDPGGKSGYTF. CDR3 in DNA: TGTGCCATCAGTGATCCGGGGGGGAAGAGTGGCTACACCTTC.